This paragraph reports one T cell receptor beta chain. What it binds is not known. The source of the sample is a study of T cell responses to AZD1222 COVID-19 vaccine. Assay: immunoSEQ multiplex PCR; the TCRdb copy retains only in-frame clones and omits some. The sample records around 140,000 clones, over 75% being singletons. Study conclusions and caveats: There were vaccine-associated CD4 TCRs across spike, dominant at 160-218 and 743-854. Researchers took repertoire samples only after the peak T cell response had come. Two AZD1222 doses significantly raised spike-specific TCR breadth and depth over controls. Recipients of AZD1222 seropositive at baseline numbered only 6 or 7.

Germline-derived CDR1 and CDR2 are SEHNR and FQNEAQ (reference sequence). The V end was cut by 5 bases, the J end by 5 bases, with 16 bases between. The CDR3 is made up of 14 amino acids. V and J are TRBV7-9 and TRBJ2-7; maybe TRBD1 (6 bases). The specimen was peripheral blood, collected on day 0 of AZD1222 vaccination. This TCR was sampled from an adult in good health. The CDR3 loop is CASSRGQRLDEQYF. Written as DNA, the CDR3 is TGTGCCAGCAGCCGGGGACAACGATTAGACGAGCAGTACTTC.